The 8 T cell receptor beta chains below all came from one sample that was sequenced in a study of regulatory T cells in long-lasting Graves disease. As for time point: newly diagnosed GD, antithyroid drugs for less than 3 months. There was RNA extracted from PBMCs, and the TCR library was made from it. Library construction for TCR beta used iRepertoire HTBI primers and Arm-PCR of CDR3 regions. Using its own MiXCR run on the multiplex PCR reads, TCRdb lists one record per CDR3 protein. The table shows 400,000 to 550,000 distinct CDR3 sequences, with 15% occurring only once. These sequences were also reported in another study, on T cells in Graves' hyperthyroidism and ophthalmopathy.

Sequencing used peripheral blood mononuclear cells (PBMCs), obtained at new diagnosis, from a patient treated with antithyroid drugs. The receptors derive from a woman aged 30 to 39 with Graves disease.

The genes are TRBV5-1 and TRBJ1-2; 9 positions agree with TRBD1. CDR1 and CDR2 (germline): SGHRS, YFSETQ. V lost 2 bases to trimming and J lost 2 bases; unmatched junction nucleotides: 7. This CDR3 comprises 16 residues. The CDR3 here is CASSFDTGGENYGYTF. The DNA for the CDR3 is TGCGCCAGCAGCTTTGATACAGGGGGCGAAAACTATGGCTACACCTTC. The whole variable domain, filled in from reference TRBV5-1 and TRBJ1-2, reads KAGVTQTPRYLIKTRGQQVTLSCSPISGHRSVSWYQQTPGQGLQFLFEYFSETQRNKGNFPGRFSGRQFSNSRSEMNVSTLELGDSALYLCASSFDTGGENYGYTFGSGTRLTVV.

This clonotype was observed a handful of times. The chain is built from TRBV12-3 or TRBV12-4 and TRBJ2-7; TRBD2 matches 9 bases. The CDR3 sequence is 14 residues long. Trimming took 6 bases from V and 3 from J; bases not matched to a gene: 6. In DNA form, the CDR3 reads TGTGCCAGCAGCCAGGGACTAGCAGGCTACGAGCAGTACTTC. Its translation is CASSQGLAGYEQYF.

This clonotype was seen ten or more times. In DNA, the CDR3 is TGTGCCAGCAGCGTAACCGGGACAGCTGAAGCTTTCTTT. This encodes CASSVTGTAEAFF. The chain has TRBV9 and TRBJ1-1; 7 bases agree with TRBD1. CDR3 length: 13 amino acids. The V gene end was trimmed by 1 base and the J gene end by 6 bases; junction bases not matched to a gene: 3. The germline V gene encodes CDR1 SGDLS and CDR2 YYNGEE.

This clonotype was seen only once. V gene TRBV18 combines with J gene TRBJ2-7; no clear D. Trimming stripped 0 bases from V and 2 bases from J, with 8 bases between. Germline values: CDR1 KGHSH, CDR2 LQKENI. The CDR3 totals 14 residues. The CDR3 loop reads CASSPPQAPYEQYF. Written as DNA, the CDR3 is TGTGCCAGCTCACCACCCCAGGCTCCCTACGAGCAGTACTTC.

Ten or more counts support this clonotype. The rearrangement uses TRBV2 and TRBJ1-2; 9 bases match TRBD1. J was trimmed by 4 bases and V by 8 bases; bases with no gene match: 8. The CDR3 is made up of 14 amino acids. Germline V CDR1 and CDR2: SNHLY, FYNNEI. As DNA, the CDR3 is TGTGCCAGCTTACTACAGGGGGCGGGCTATGGCTACACCTTC. This codes for CASLLQGAGYGYTF.

This clonotype was seen repeatedly, ten times or more. The chain employs TRBV19 and TRBJ2-1; unclear D gene. Germline V lookup: CDR1 LNHDA, CDR2 SQIVND (reference sequence). V lost 0 bases, J lost 7 bases, and 10 bases lay in between. This CDR3 is 14 amino acids long. This CDR3 is CASSIEDGRNEQFF. The CDR3 nucleotides are TGTGCCAGTAGTATAGAGGACGGCCGAAATGAGCAGTTCTTC.

This chain joins TRBV12-3 or TRBV12-4 and TRBJ2-7; D is perhaps TRBD1 (6 bases). Deletions cut 2 bases from V and 1 base from J, with 15 bases between. This CDR3 spans 16 amino acids. In DNA, the CDR3 is TGTGCCAGCAGTTTAACTCTACAGGGTGGGTCCTACGAGCAGTACTTC. Amino acid sequence: CASSLTLQGGSYEQYF.

This clonotype was seen once. The chain joins TRBV12-3 or TRBV12-4 to TRBJ2-1; tentatively, D is TRBD2 (6 bases). The CDR3 runs to 16 residues. Trimming removed 6 bases from V and 5 bases from J, with 20 bases in between. The CDR3 loop is CASSPFQLASDNEQFF. CDR3 DNA: TGTGCCAGCAGCCCGTTTCAGCTAGCGAGCGACAATGAGCAGTTCTTC.